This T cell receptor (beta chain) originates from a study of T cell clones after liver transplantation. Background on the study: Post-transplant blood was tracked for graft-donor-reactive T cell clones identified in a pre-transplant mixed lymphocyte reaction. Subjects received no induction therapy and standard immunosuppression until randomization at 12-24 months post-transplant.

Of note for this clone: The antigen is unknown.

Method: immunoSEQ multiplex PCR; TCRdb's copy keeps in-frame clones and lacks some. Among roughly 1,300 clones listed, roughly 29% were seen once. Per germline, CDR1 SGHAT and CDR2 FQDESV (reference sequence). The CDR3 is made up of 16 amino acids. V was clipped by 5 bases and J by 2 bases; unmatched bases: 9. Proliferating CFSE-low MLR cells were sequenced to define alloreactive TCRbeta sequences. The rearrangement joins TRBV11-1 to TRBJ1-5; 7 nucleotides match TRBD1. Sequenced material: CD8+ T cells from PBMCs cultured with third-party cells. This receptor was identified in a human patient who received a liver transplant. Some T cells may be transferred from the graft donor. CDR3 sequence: CASSPDREGGNQPQHF. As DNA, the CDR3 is TGTGCCAGCAGCCCAGACAGGGAGGGGGGCAATCAGCCCCAGCATTTT. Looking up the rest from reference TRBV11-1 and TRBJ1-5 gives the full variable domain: EAEVAQSPRYKITEKSQAVAFWCDPISGHATLYWYRQILGQGPELLVQFQDESVVDDSQLPKDRFSAERLKGVDSTLKIQPAELGDSAMYLCASSPDREGGNQPQHFGDGTRLSIL.